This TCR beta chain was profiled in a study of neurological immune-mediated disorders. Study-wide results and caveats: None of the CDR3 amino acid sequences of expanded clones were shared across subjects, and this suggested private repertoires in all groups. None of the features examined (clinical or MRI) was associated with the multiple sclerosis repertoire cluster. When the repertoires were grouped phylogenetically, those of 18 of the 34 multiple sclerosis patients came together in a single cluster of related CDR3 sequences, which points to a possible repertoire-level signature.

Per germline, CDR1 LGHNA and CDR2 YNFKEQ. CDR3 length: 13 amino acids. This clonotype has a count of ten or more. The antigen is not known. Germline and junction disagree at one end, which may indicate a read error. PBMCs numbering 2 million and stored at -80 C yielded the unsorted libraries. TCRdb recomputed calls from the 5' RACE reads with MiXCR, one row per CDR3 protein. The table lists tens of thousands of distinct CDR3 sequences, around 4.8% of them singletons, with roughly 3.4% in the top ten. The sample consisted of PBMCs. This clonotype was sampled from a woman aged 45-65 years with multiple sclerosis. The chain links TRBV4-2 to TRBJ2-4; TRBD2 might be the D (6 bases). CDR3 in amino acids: CASSQDITGVLGF. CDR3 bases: TGTGCCAGCAGCCAAGATATCACGGGGGTTCTCGGCTTC.